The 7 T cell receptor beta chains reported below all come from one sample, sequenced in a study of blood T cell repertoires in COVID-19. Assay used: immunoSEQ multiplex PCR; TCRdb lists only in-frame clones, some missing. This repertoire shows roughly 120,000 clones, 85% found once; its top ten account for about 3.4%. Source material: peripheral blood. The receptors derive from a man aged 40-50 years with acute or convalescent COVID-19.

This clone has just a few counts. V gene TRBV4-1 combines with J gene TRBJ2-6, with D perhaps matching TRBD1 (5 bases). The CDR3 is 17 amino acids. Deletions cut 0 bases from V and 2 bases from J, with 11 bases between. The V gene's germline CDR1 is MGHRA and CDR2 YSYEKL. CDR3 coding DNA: TGCGCCAGCAGCCAAGATCCGCCAGGGACTGGGGCCAACGTCCTGACTTTC. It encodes CASSQDPPGTGANVLTF.

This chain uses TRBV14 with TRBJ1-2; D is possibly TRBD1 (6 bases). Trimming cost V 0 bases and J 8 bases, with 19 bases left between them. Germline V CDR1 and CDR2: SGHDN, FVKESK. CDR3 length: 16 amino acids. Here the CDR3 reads CASSQDHRGASRGYTF. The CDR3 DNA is TGTGCCAGCAGCCAAGATCATCGGGGGGCCTCTCGGGGCTACACCTTC.

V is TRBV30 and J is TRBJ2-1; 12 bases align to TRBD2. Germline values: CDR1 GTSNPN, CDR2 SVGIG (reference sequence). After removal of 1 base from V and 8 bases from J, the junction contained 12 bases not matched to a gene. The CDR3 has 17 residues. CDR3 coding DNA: TGTGCCTGGAGTGCATACCTAGCGGGGGGGAGGGCGGATGAGCAGTTCTTC. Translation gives CAWSAYLAGGRADEQFF. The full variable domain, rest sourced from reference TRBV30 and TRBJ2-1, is SQTIHQWPATLVQPVGSPLSLECTVEGTSNPNLYWYRQAAGRGLQLLFYSVGIGQISSEVPQNLSASRPQDRQFILSSKKLLLSDSGFYLCAWSAYLAGGRADEQFFGPGTRLTVL.

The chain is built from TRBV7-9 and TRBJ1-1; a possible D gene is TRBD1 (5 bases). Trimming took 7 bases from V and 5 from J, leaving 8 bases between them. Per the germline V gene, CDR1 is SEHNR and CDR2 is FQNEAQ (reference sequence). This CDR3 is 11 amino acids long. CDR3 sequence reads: CASTQGTEAFF. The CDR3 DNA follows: TGTGCCAGCACCCAGGGAACTGAAGCTTTCTTT.

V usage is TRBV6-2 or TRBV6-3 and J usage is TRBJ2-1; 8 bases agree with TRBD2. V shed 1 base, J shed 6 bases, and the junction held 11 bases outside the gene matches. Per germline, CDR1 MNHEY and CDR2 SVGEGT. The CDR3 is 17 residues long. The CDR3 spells CASSYWIDGGAGNEQFF. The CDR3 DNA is TGTGCCAGCAGTTACTGGATAGACGGGGGGGCCGGCAATGAGCAGTTCTTC.

The CDR3 coding sequence is TGTGCCAGTAGTATCCCCGGGACAACCTATGGCTACACCTTC. It yields the protein CASSIPGTTYGYTF. V usage is TRBV19 and J usage is TRBJ1-2, with a possible D match to TRBD1 (6 bases). Germline lookup yields CDR1 LNHDA and CDR2 SQIVND (reference sequence). V was clipped by 3 bases and J by 4 bases, with 12 bases between them. The CDR3 spans 14 residues.

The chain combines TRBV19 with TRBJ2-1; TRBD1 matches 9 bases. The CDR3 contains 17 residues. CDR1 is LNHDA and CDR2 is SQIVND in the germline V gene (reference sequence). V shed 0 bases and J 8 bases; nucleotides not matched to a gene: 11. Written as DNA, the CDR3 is TGTGCCAGTAGTATAGAGCTGCCCGGGACAGGGTCGGATGAGCAGTTCTTC. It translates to CASSIELPGTGSDEQFF.